The 3 T cell receptor beta chains below were found in one sample sequenced in a study of early T cells in non-severe SARS-CoV-2 infection. TCRdb redid the calling of the 5' RACE reads with MiXCR, one entry per CDR3 protein. Here the sample spans fewer than 35,000 distinct CDR3 sequences, around 4% being singletons. Sequencing was carried out using whole blood. The receptors were sampled from an adult who was a healthcare worker with PCR-confirmed SARS-CoV-2 infection or an uninfected control (not recorded which).

This clonotype was observed at least ten times. CDR3 coding DNA: TGTGCCAGTAGTGGACAGGCAAGCTCTGGGGCCAACGTCCTGACTTTC. It is translated as CASSGQASSGANVLTF. The chain uses TRBV28 and TRBJ2-6; 7 positions agree with TRBD1. CDR1 is MDHEN and CDR2 is SYDVKM in the germline V gene. The CDR3 is made up of 16 amino acids. Trimming at V came to 9 bases and at J to 0 bases, leaving 8 bases not matched to a gene.

Ten or more counts support this clonotype. The chain combines TRBV10-2 with TRBJ2-1; 10 positions agree with TRBD2. The CDR3 length is 16 residues. In germline, CDR1 is WSHSY, CDR2 SAAADI. The V segment lost 2 bases and the J segment 4 bases; nucleotides outside the gene matches: 5. The DNA for the CDR3 is TGCGCCAGCAGTGAGGCTCCGGGACTAGCGTACAATGAGCAGTTCTTC. As protein: CASSEAPGLAYNEQFF.

The chain uses TRBV20-1 and TRBJ1-1; 8 nucleotides agree with TRBD1. The CDR3 runs 14 residues. V lost 6 bases to trimming and J lost 0 bases; unmatched junction nucleotides: 6. Germline V lookup: CDR1 DFQATT, CDR2 SNEGSKA (reference sequence). The CDR3 DNA is TGCAGTGCACGGGACAGGCCCCTGAACACTGAAGCTTTCTTT. It specifies CSARDRPLNTEAFF.